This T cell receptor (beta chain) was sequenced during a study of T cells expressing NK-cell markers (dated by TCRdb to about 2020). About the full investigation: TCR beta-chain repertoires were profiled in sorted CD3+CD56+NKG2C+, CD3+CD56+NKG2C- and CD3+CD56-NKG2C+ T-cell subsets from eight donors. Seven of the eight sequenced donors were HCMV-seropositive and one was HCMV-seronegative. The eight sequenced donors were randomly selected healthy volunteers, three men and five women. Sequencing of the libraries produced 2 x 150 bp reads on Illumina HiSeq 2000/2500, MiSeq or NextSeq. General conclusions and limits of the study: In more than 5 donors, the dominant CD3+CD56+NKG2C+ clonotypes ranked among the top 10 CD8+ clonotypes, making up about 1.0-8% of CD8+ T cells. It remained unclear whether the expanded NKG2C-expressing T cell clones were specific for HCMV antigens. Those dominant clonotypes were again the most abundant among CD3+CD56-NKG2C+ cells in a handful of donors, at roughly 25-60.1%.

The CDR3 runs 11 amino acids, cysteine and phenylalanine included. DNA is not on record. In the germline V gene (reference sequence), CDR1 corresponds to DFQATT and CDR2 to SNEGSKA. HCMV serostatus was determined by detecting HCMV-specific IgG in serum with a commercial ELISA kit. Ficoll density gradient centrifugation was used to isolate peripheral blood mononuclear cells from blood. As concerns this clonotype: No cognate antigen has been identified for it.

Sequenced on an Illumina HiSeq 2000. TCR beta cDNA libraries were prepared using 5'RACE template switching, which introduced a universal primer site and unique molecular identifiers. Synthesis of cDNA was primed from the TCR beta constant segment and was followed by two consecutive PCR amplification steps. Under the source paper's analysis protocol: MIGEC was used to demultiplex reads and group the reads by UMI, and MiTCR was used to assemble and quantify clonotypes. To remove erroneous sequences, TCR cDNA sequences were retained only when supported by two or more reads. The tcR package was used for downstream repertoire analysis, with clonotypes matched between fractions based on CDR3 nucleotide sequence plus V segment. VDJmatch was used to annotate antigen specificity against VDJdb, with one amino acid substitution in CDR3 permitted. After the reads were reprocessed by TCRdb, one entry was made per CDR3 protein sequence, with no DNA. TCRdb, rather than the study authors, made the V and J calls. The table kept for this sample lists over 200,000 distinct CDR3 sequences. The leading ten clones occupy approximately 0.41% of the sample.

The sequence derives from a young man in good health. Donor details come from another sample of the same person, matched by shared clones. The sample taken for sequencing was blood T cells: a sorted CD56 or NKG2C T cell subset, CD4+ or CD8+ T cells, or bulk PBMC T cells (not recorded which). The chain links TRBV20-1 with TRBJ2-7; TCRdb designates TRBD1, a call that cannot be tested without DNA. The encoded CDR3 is CSADSRYEQYF.